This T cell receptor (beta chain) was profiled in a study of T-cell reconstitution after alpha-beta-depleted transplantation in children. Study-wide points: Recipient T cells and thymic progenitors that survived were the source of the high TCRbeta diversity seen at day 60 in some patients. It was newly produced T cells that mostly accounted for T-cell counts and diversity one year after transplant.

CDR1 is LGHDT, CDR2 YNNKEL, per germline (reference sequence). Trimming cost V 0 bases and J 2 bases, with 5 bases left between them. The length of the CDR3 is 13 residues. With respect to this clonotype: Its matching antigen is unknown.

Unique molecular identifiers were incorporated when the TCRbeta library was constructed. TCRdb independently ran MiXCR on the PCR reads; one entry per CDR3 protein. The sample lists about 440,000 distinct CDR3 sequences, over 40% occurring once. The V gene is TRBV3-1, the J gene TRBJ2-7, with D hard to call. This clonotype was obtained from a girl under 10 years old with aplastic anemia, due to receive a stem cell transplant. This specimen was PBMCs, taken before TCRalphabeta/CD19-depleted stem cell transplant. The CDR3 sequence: CASSQEVPYEQYF. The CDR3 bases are TGTGCCAGCAGCCAAGAGGTCCCCTACGAGCAGTACTTC.